The rows below give T cell receptor beta chains drawn from one sample of a study of T cells after yellow fever vaccination. MiXCR was run by TCRdb on the 5' RACE reads, yielding one entry per CDR3 protein. The repertoire includes around 300,000 distinct CDR3 sequences, roughly 4.3% of them detected once, and 20% to 25% sits in the top ten. Sequences were derived from PBMCs, sampled 5 days after the yellow fever booster vaccination. Receptors originate from a man between 18 and 35 years old who received the YFV17D yellow fever vaccine. Each CDR3 is given with its conserved first and last residue. D genes are given only for firm matches. Clone sizes are given selectively: once, few, many, or a class where the clone is expanded.

J: TRBJ2-2; V: TRBV5-1; size: .; D: .; DNA: TGCGCCAGCAGCCCCCTTCCGGGACAGAACACCGGGGAGCTGTTTTTT; CDR3: CASSPLPGQNTGELFF
J: TRBJ2-1; V: TRBV11-2; size: many; D: TRBD1; DNA: TGTGCCAGCAGCTTAGGGTGGACAGGTATCAATGAGCAGTTCTTC; CDR3: CASSLGWTGINEQFF
J: TRBJ1-2; V: TRBV6-5; size: .; D: .; DNA: TGTGCCAGCAGTTACTCGTCACAGGGCCACTATGGCTACACCTTC; CDR3: CASSYSSQGHYGYTF
J: TRBJ2-5; V: TRBV3-1; size: .; D: .; DNA: TGTGCCAGCGAAGGGGTCGAAAGGGTGACCCAGTACTTC; CDR3: CASEGVERVTQYF
J: TRBJ1-5; V: TRBV27; size: few; D: .; DNA: TGTGCCAGCAGTCTACAGAGTAGCAATCAGCCCCAGCATTTT; CDR3: CASSLQSSNQPQHF
J: TRBJ1-2; V: TRBV5-6; size: many; D: .; DNA: TGTGCCAGCACCTTAACTGGGCCAGCCTATGGCTACACCTTC; CDR3: CASTLTGPAYGYTF
J: TRBJ2-2; V: TRBV5-1; size: .; D: TRBD2; DNA: TGCGCCAGCGGAGAACGGGGGGAGAACACCGGGGAGCTGTTTTTT; CDR3: CASGERGENTGELFF
J: TRBJ2-3; V: TRBV28; size: few; D: TRBD1; DNA: TGTGCCAGCAGTGACTCCCGATCCCGACAGGGGGATACGCAGTATTTT; CDR3: CASSDSRSRQGDTQYF
J: TRBJ2-7; V: TRBV4-1; size: .; D: TRBD2; DNA: TGCGCCAGCAGCCAAGACGGCGGGAGGGACGAGCAGTACTTC; CDR3: CASSQDGGRDEQYF
J: TRBJ1-1; V: TRBV7-9; size: .; D: .; DNA: TGTGCCATCAGCCTAGGGAGTGTCGCGGACACTGAAGCTTTCTTT; CDR3: CAISLGSVADTEAFF
J: TRBJ1-5; V: TRBV6-5; size: .; D: .; DNA: TGTGCCAGCAGTCCCCTGGGAGCTGATCAGCCCCAGCATTTT; CDR3: CASSPLGADQPQHF
J: TRBJ1-5; V: TRBV14; size: few; D: .; DNA: TGTGCCAGCGGCCCCGATCAGCCCCAGCATTTT; CDR3: CASGPDQPQHF
J: TRBJ2-6; V: TRBV3-1; size: many; D: .; DNA: TGTGCCAGCAGCCGCGCCGGGACGAGGAACTCTGGGGCCAACGTCCTGACTTTC; CDR3: CASSRAGTRNSGANVLTF
J: TRBJ1-4; V: TRBV27; size: many; D: .; DNA: TGTGCCAGCAGTTCCCCTGGACAGCATAATGAAAAACTGTTTTTT; CDR3: CASSSPGQHNEKLFF
J: TRBJ2-7; V: TRBV5-1; size: few; D: .; DNA: TGCGCCAGCAGCCCTGGGGCGGACGAGCAGTACTTC; CDR3: CASSPGADEQYF
J: TRBJ1-2; V: TRBV28; size: .; D: TRBD1; DNA: TGTGCCAGCAGTTCCTCCGGGACAGGGGGGGATGGCTACACCTTC; CDR3: CASSSSGTGGDGYTF
J: TRBJ2-1; V: TRBV20-1; size: few; D: TRBD2; DNA: TGCAGTGCTGAAGCGGGGGGGAAGGGGTCCTACAATGAGCAGTTCTTC; CDR3: CSAEAGGKGSYNEQFF
J: TRBJ1-2; V: TRBV9; size: .; D: .; DNA: TGTGCCAGCAGCGCGGACACGCGTAACTATGGCTACACCTTC; CDR3: CASSADTRNYGYTF
J: TRBJ1-2; V: TRBV6-4; size: few; D: .; DNA: TGTGCCAGCAGGATACAAACGGTTAACTATGGCTACACCTTC; CDR3: CASRIQTVNYGYTF
J: TRBJ1-2; V: TRBV20-1; size: few; D: .; DNA: TGCAGTGCTAGAGATTCGGGAAACTATGGCTACACCTTC; CDR3: CSARDSGNYGYTF
J: TRBJ2-5; V: TRBV11-2; size: many; D: .; DNA: TGTGCCAGCAACGGACAGCCACAAGAGACCCAGTACTTC; CDR3: CASNGQPQETQYF
J: TRBJ2-5; V: TRBV5-5; size: .; D: .; DNA: TGTGCCAGCAGCTTGTGGGGCCGCCCCCAAGAGACCCAGTACTTC; CDR3: CASSLWGRPQETQYF
J: TRBJ2-1; V: TRBV6-1; size: few; D: .; DNA: TGTGCCAGCAGTGAAGTAAGGGGTGAGCAGTTCTTC; CDR3: CASSEVRGEQFF
J: TRBJ1-2; V: TRBV7-3; size: .; D: .; DNA: TGTGCCAGCAGCTTACAGGGTACGGGGGGCTACACCTTC; CDR3: CASSLQGTGGYTF
J: TRBJ2-5; V: TRBV12-3/TRBV12-4; size: few; D: .; DNA: TGTGCCAGCAGTTTGGCGCGGAAGCAAGAGACCCAGTACTTC; CDR3: CASSLARKQETQYF
J: TRBJ2-5; V: TRBV7-9; size: .; D: .; DNA: TGTGCCAGCAGCTCTATGAGAGCAGGGGCACGCGGGGGAGGAGAGACCCAGTACTTC; CDR3: CASSSMRAGARGGGETQYF
J: TRBJ2-3; V: TRBV9; size: .; D: .; DNA: TGTGCCAGCAGCGTAGGAGCGCTAGGGGAAACAGATACGCAGTATTTT; CDR3: CASSVGALGETDTQYF
J: TRBJ2-5; V: TRBV5-4; size: .; D: .; DNA: TGTGCCAGCAGCTTGCCGTCGGGTCCTCAAGAGACCCAGTACTTC; CDR3: CASSLPSGPQETQYF
J: TRBJ2-7; V: TRBV7-8; size: .; D: .; DNA: TGTGCCAGCAGCTTACGAGCAATCGGCGAGCAGTACTTC; CDR3: CASSLRAIGEQYF
J: TRBJ2-2; V: TRBV6-2/TRBV6-3; size: few; D: TRBD1; DNA: TGTGCCGGTCAATCCGGACAGGGCACCGGGGAGCTGTTTTTT; CDR3: CAGQSGQGTGELFF
J: TRBJ2-5; V: TRBV20-1; size: few; D: TRBD1; DNA: TGCAGTGCTAGGCCCCTGGGGACAGAACAAGAGACCCAGTACTTC; CDR3: CSARPLGTEQETQYF
J: TRBJ1-6; V: TRBV6-5; size: .; D: TRBD1; DNA: TGTGCCAGCAGATTCGGGACAGGGGGGAATTCACCCCTCCACTTT; CDR3: CASRFGTGGNSPLHF
J: TRBJ1-6; V: TRBV6-6; size: many; D: .; DNA: TGTGCCAGCAGTTACTCGGAGTTAGATAGGTCACCCCTCCACTTT; CDR3: CASSYSELDRSPLHF
J: TRBJ2-3; V: TRBV6-2/TRBV6-3; size: few; D: .; DNA: TGTGCCAGCAGCACCCGAGGGGCCGCTACAGATACGCAGTATTTT; CDR3: CASSTRGAATDTQYF
J: TRBJ1-1; V: TRBV12-3/TRBV12-4; size: few; D: .; DNA: TGTGCCAGCAGTCGACGGCGGGGGGACACTGAAGCTTTCTTT; CDR3: CASSRRRGDTEAFF
J: TRBJ2-5; V: TRBV28; size: many; D: .; DNA: TGTGCCAGCAGTTATACAGGGAGAGAGACCCAGTACTTC; CDR3: CASSYTGRETQYF
J: TRBJ1-6; V: TRBV12-3/TRBV12-4; size: few; D: .; DNA: TGTGCCAGCCGTTGGGGGGAGGACAATTCACCCCTCCACTTT; CDR3: CASRWGEDNSPLHF
J: TRBJ1-1; V: TRBV3-1; size: many; D: .; DNA: TGTGCCAGCAGCCAAGATCTTACCACGGCGAACACTGAAGCTTTCTTT; CDR3: CASSQDLTTANTEAFF
J: TRBJ2-5; V: TRBV20-1; size: many; D: TRBD1; DNA: TGCAGTGCTAGAGACCCCGACAGGGGGCTTGAGACCCAGTACTTC; CDR3: CSARDPDRGLETQYF
J: TRBJ2-3; V: TRBV9; size: .; D: TRBD2; DNA: TGTGCCAGCAGCCCCGCTAGCGGAGATTTCACAGATACGCAGTATTTT; CDR3: CASSPASGDFTDTQYF
J: TRBJ2-3; V: TRBV6-4; size: .; D: .; DNA: TGTGCCAGCAAGCCGGGGGGCCAGGACACAGATACGCAGTATTTT; CDR3: CASKPGGQDTDTQYF
J: TRBJ1-2; V: TRBV7-2; size: few; D: .; DNA: TGTGCCAGCAGCTTTTATACCCGCCAGGGTGGCTACACCTTC; CDR3: CASSFYTRQGGYTF
J: TRBJ1-1; V: TRBV5-5; size: .; D: TRBD1; DNA: TGTGCCAGCAGCTTGGCCCCGGGACAGTTGAAAGCTTTCTTT; CDR3: CASSLAPGQLKAFF
J: TRBJ2-3; V: TRBV7-2; size: many; D: .; DNA: TGTGCCAGCAGCCTGACTAGTGCCACAGATACGCAGTATTTT; CDR3: CASSLTSATDTQYF
J: TRBJ2-3; V: TRBV7-2; size: many; D: TRBD2; DNA: TGTGCCAGCCGGAAACGACTAGCGACGGATACGCAGTATTTT; CDR3: CASRKRLATDTQYF
J: TRBJ1-2; V: TRBV5-1; size: .; D: .; DNA: TGCGCCAGCAGCTTGGAGGTCCCGGGGGACGATGGCTACACCTTC; CDR3: CASSLEVPGDDGYTF
J: TRBJ1-1; V: TRBV12-3/TRBV12-4; size: few; D: TRBD1; DNA: TGTGCCAGCAGCCATGGGACAGTCCGAACCGAAGCTTTCTTT; CDR3: CASSHGTVRTEAFF
J: TRBJ2-6; V: TRBV12-3/TRBV12-4; size: few; D: TRBD2; DNA: TGTGCCAGTGGACGACTAGCGGGGCTCGGGGCCAACGTCCTGACTTTC; CDR3: CASGRLAGLGANVLTF
J: TRBJ1-2; V: TRBV29-1; size: many; D: .; DNA: TGCAGCGTTTCAGGGAACTATGGCTACACCTTC; CDR3: CSVSGNYGYTF
J: TRBJ2-2; V: TRBV7-2; size: many; D: TRBD2; DNA: TGTGCCAGCAGCTTAGCCCTAGCGGGGAACACCGGGGAGCTGTTTTTT; CDR3: CASSLALAGNTGELFF
J: TRBJ2-3; V: TRBV7-3; size: .; D: TRBD2; DNA: TGTGCCAGCAGCCCGGGGTGGGCTAGCGGGAACGCATTCACAGATACGCAGTATTTT; CDR3: CASSPGWASGNAFTDTQYF
J: TRBJ1-1; V: TRBV7-2; size: .; D: .; DNA: TGTGCCAGCAGCTTAAGGGGCCAGAGCCGAACTGAAGCTTTCTTT; CDR3: CASSLRGQSRTEAFF
J: TRBJ2-2; V: TRBV7-2; size: .; D: .; DNA: TGTGCCAGCAGCGTCGACAGGATCAGAGGTTCCACCGGGGAGCTGTTTTTT; CDR3: CASSVDRIRGSTGELFF
J: TRBJ2-5; V: TRBV7-2; size: many; D: .; DNA: TGTGCCAGCAGCTTGTTCGGGAACCAAGAGACCCAGTACTTC; CDR3: CASSLFGNQETQYF
J: TRBJ1-1; V: TRBV7-9; size: few; D: .; DNA: TGTGCCAGCAGCCCCCCCACCGTGGGGAACACTGAAGCTTTCTTT; CDR3: CASSPPTVGNTEAFF
J: TRBJ2-5; V: TRBV4-1; size: .; D: .; DNA: TGCGCCAGCAGCCAAGACCGAGGCATGAGGGGGACCCAGTACTTC; CDR3: CASSQDRGMRGTQYF
J: TRBJ1-5; V: TRBV29-1; size: .; D: .; DNA: TGCAGCGCAAGCTCTGGGGGTAATCAGCCCCAGCATTTT; CDR3: CSASSGGNQPQHF
J: TRBJ1-4; V: TRBV7-9; size: few; D: .; DNA: TGTGCCAGCAGCTTAGACGTGGGATACGAAAAACTGTTTTTT; CDR3: CASSLDVGYEKLFF
J: TRBJ1-2; V: TRBV2; size: .; D: TRBD1; DNA: TGTGCCAGCAGTGGCCGGGACAGGGCTTTCTATGGCTACACCTTC; CDR3: CASSGRDRAFYGYTF
J: TRBJ1-6; V: TRBV25-1; size: many; D: TRBD1; DNA: TGTGCCAGCAGGCGACAGGGGTCCTATAATTCACCCCTCCACTTT; CDR3: CASRRQGSYNSPLHF